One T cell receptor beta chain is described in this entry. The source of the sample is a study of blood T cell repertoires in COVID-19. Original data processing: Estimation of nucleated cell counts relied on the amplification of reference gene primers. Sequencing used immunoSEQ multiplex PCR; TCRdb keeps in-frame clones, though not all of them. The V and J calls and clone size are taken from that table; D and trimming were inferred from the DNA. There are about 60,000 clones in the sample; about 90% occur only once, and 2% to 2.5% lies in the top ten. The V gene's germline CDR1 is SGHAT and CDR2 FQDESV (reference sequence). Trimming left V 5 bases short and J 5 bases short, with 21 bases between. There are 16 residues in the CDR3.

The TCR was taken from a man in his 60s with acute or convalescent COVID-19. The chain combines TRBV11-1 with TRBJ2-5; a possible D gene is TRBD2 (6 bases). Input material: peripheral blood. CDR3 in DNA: TGTGCCAGCAGCCAGAGCTCTTTTCTAGCGATTGAGACCCAGTACTTC. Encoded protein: CASSQSSFLAIETQYF.